This T cell receptor (beta chain) was retrieved from a study of PD-1 blockade in classical Hodgkin lymphoma. Germline CDR1 reads LNHDA; CDR2 reads SQIVND (reference sequence). CDR3 size: 14 residues. The repertoire was sequenced with immunoSEQ multiplex PCR; TCRdb's copy has only in-frame clones and lacks some. Among some 30,000 clones listed, roughly 82% were seen once. This clone was observed a single time. Its antigen is as yet unknown. General study results and limits: Exclusion removed patients who began nivolumab under 1 year after ASCT. Newly diagnosed patients had diversity similar to the baseline diversity of complete responders. A reduction in baseline TCR diversity was reportedly seen in newly diagnosed patients relative to healthy donors.

Described time point: cycle 4 day 1 (C4D1), after six to seven weeks of nivolumab. Following autologous stem cell transplantation, relapse occurred in every patient, and exposure to brentuximab vedotin varied. The best responses consisted of complete response, partial response or progressive disease. V usage is TRBV19 and J usage is TRBJ2-3, with 12 bases matching TRBD2. This receptor was identified in a human donor with classical Hodgkin lymphoma. The sample was peripheral blood mononuclear cells (PBMCs), taken before the fourth cycle of nivolumab. For the CDR3, the DNA is TGTGGGTCGAGACTAGCGGGGGGCACAGATACGCAGTATTTT. Its protein product is CGSRLAGGTDTQYF.